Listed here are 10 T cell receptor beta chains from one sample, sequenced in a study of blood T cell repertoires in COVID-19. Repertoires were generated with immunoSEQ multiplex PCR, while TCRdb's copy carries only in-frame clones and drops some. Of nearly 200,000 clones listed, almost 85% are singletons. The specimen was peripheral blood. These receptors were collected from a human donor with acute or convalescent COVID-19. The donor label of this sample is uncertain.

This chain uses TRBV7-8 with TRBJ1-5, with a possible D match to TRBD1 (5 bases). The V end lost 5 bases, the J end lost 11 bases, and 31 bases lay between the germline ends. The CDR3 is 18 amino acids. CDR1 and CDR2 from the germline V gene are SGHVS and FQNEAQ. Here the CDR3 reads CASSPNGGGAAGMGTQHF. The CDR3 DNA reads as TGTGCCAGCAGCCCCAACGGGGGAGGGGCAGCCGGGATGGGGACCCAGCATTTT.

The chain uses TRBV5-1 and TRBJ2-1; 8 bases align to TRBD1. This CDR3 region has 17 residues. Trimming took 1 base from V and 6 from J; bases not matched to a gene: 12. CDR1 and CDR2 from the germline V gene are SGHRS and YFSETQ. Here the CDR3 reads CASSLSPGTGGGNEQFF. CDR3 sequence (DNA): TGCGCCAGCAGCTTGAGTCCCGGGACAGGAGGTGGCAATGAGCAGTTCTTC.

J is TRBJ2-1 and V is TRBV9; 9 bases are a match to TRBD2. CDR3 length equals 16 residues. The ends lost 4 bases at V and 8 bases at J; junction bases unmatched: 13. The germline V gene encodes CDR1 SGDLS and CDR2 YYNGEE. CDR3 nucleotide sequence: TGTGCCAGCAGCTTCCGGGGTAGCGGGAGTCGGGATGAGCAGTTCTTC. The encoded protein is CASSFRGSGSRDEQFF.

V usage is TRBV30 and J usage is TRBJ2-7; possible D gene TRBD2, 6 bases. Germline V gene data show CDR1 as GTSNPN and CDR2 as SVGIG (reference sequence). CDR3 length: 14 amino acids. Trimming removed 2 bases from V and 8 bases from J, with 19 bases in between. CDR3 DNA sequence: TGTGCCTGGAGTATACCGGGAGCCCCTACGAAGCAGTACTTC. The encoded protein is CAWSIPGAPTKQYF.

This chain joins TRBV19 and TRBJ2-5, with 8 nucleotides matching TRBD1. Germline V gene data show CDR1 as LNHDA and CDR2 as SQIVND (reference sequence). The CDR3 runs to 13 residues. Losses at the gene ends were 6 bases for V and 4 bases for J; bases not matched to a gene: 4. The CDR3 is CASSNTGGETQYF. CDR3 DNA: TGTGCCAGTAGCAATACAGGGGGAGAGACCCAGTACTTC.

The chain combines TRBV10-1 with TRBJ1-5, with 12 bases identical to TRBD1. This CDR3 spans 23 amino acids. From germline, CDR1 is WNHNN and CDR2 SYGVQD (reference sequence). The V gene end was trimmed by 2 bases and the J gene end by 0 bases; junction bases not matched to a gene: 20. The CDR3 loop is CASSENLVLPGQGAAYSNQPQHF. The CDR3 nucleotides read TGCGCCAGCAGTGAGAATTTGGTTCTACCGGGACAGGGGGCCGCCTATAGCAATCAGCCCCAGCATTTT.

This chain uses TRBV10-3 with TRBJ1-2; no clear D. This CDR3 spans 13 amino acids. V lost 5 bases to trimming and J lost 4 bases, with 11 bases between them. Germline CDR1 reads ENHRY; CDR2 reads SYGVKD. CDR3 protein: CAISSVLSYGYTF. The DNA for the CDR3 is TGTGCCATCAGTTCGGTCTTGAGCTATGGCTACACCTTC.

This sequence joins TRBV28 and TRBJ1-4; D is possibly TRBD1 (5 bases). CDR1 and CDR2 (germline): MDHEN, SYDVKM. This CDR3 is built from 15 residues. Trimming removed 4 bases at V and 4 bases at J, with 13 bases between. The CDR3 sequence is CASSSQGQDNEKLFF. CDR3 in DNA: TGTGCCAGCAGTTCCCAGGGTCAGGATAATGAAAAACTGTTTTTT.

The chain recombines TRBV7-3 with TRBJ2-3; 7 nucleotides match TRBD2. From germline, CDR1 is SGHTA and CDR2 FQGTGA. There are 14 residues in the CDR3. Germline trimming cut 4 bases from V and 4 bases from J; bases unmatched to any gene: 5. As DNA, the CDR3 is TGTGCCAGCAGCTCGAGCGGGACTGCAGATACGCAGTATTTT. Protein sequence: CASSSSGTADTQYF. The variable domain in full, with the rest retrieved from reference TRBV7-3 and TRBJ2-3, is GAGVSQTPSNKVTEKGKYVELRCDPISGHTALYWYRQSLGQGPEFLIYFQGTGAADDSGLPNDRFFAVRPEGSVSTLKIQRTERGDSAVYLCASSSSGTADTQYFGPGTRLTVL.

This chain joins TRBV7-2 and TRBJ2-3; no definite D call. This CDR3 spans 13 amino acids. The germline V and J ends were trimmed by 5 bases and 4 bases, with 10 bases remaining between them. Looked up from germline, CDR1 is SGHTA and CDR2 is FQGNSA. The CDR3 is CASSPHQADTQYF. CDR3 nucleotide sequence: TGTGCCAGCAGCCCCCATCAGGCAGATACGCAGTATTTT.